Presented here are 28 T cell receptor beta chains from one specimen sequenced in a study of Ad26.COV2.S vaccination and SARS-CoV-2 variants. The treatment was: around 19 received Ad26.COV2.S at low or high dose, single or two shots; 5 received placebo; per-sample allocation not given. Sampling was done on day 63 after the first vaccine or placebo injection. Generated by immunoSEQ multiplex PCR, the TCRdb table keeps only in-frame clones and is missing some. Seen here are about 500,000 clones, 89% observed once, and the top ten hold under 2%. The sequenced sample was peripheral blood, obtained in a trial of Ad26.COV2.S vaccine versus placebo. The receptors originated from a person aged 18-60 years who received the Ad26.COV2.S COVID-19 vaccine or a placebo.

CDR3 in DNA: TGTGCCAGCAGCCACTGGGGGACGGGTCGGGTGGTCGCTGGGGCCAACGTCCTGACTTTC. The encoded protein is CASSHWGTGRVVAGANVLTF. This chain uses TRBV3-1 (or the pseudogene TRBV3-2) with TRBJ2-6; D may correspond to TRBD1 or TRBD2 (5 bases each). CDR3 size: 20 residues. Germline CDR1 is LGHDT and CDR2 is YNNKEL (reference sequence). V was pared by 3 bases and J by 2 bases, with 23 bases between.

This clone was counted once. The chain couples TRBV9 to TRBJ2-2; D might be TRBD2 (6 bases). The CDR3 totals 13 residues. V lost 3 bases, J lost 9 bases, and 12 bases lay in between. Germline values: CDR1 SGDLS, CDR2 YYNGEE. CDR3 sequence: CASSGRTTRELFF. The CDR3 coding sequence is TGTGCCAGCAGCGGCCGGACTACCCGGGAGCTGTTTTTT. Complete variable domain (other parts from reference TRBV9 and TRBJ2-2): DSGVTQTPKHLITATGQRVTLRCSPRSGDLSVYWYQQSLDQGLQFLIQYYNGEERAKGNILERFSAQQFPDLHSELNLSSLELGDSALYFCASSGRTTRELFFGEGSRLTVL.

The chain couples TRBV2 to TRBJ2-2; 9 bases are a match to TRBD1. This CDR3 comprises 14 residues. Germline V gene data show CDR1 as SNHLY and CDR2 as FYNNEI. With V trimmed by 10 bases and J by 6 bases, 9 bases remained unmatched. CDR3 protein: CATKGTGSAGELFF. The DNA of the CDR3 is TGTGCCACCAAAGGGACAGGGTCGGCCGGGGAGCTGTTTTTT.

The rearrangement joins TRBV20-1 to TRBJ2-7, with 13 bases lining up with TRBD2. J lost 10 bases, V lost 4 bases, and 1 base had no gene match. Germline-derived CDR1 and CDR2 are DFQATT and SNEGSKA (reference sequence). The CDR3 contains 11 residues. DNA for the CDR3: TGCAGTGCTAAGGGACTAGCGGGACAGTACTTC. As protein: CSAKGLAGQYF.

The CDR3 DNA is TGTGCCAGCAGCTTAGAGCCTGGCTCTGGAAACACCATATATTTT. This translates into CASSLEPGSGNTIYF. The rearrangement uses TRBV7-6 and TRBJ1-3, with D uncertain. CDR3 length equals 15 residues. The V and J ends lost 1 base and 0 bases respectively, with 7 bases between them. CDR1 is SGHVS and CDR2 is FNYEAQ in the germline V gene.

This chain uses TRBV18 with TRBJ1-3, with D perhaps matching TRBD1 (5 bases). The length of the CDR3 is 14 residues. The V end lost 4 bases, the J end lost 0 bases, and 7 bases lay between the germline ends. Germline CDR1 is KGHSH and CDR2 is LQKENI. CDR3 loop: CASSQTGSGNTIYF. The CDR3 nucleotides read TGTGCCAGCTCACAAACAGGCTCTGGAAACACCATATATTTT. Based on the CDR3 plus reference TRBV18 and TRBJ1-3, the full variable domain is NAGVMQNPRHLVRRRGQEARLRCSPMKGHSHVYWYRQLPEEGLKFMVYLQKENIIDESGMPKERFSAEFPKEGPSILRIQQVVRGDSAAYFCASSQTGSGNTIYFGEGSWLTVV.

The chain recombines TRBV7-8 with TRBJ2-5; D unclear. Trimming removed 1 base from V and 0 bases from J, with 9 bases in between. Germline V gives CDR1 SGHVS, CDR2 FQNEAQ. The CDR3 has 15 residues. The CDR3 spells CASSLDNIYQETQYF. Written as DNA, the CDR3 is TGTGCCAGCAGCTTAGACAACATATACCAAGAGACCCAGTACTTC.

The chain couples TRBV9 to TRBJ1-3; 7 bases are a match to TRBD1. Germline V gene lookup returns CDR1 SGDLS and CDR2 YYNGEE. This CDR3 has 14 amino acids. V was clipped by 3 bases and J by 0 bases; unmatched bases: 0. The CDR3 nucleotides are TGTGCCAGCAGCGGGGACAGCTCTGGAAACACCATATATTTT. It specifies CASSGDSSGNTIYF.

With respect to this clone: Sequence at one end of the junction differs from germline and may be a read error. The gene calls are TRBV11-2 and TRBJ2-6; no firm D call. Germline CDR1 and CDR2: SGHAT and FQNNGV. This CDR3 region has 17 residues. The CDR3 nucleotides read TGTGCCAGCAGGCGCCCGACGGGTCAGCCTGGTGCCAACGTCCTGACTTTC. As protein: CASRRPTGQPGANVLTF.

The gene calls are TRBV2 and TRBJ1-1; TRBD1 might be the D (5 bases). CDR3 length equals 13 residues. The V and J ends lost 6 bases and 3 bases respectively, with 11 bases between them. Per germline, CDR1 SNHLY and CDR2 FYNNEI. CDR3 coding DNA: TGTGCCAGCAGCGTTGGGGCCTACACTGAAGCTTTCTTT. Protein product: CASSVGAYTEAFF. Using reference TRBV2 and TRBJ1-1 for the parts outside the CDR3, the full variable domain is EPEVTQTPSHQVTQMGQEVILRCVPISNHLYFYWYRQILGQKVEFLVSFYNNEISEKSEIFDDQFSVERPDGSNFTLKIRSTKLEDSAMYFCASSVGAYTEAFFGQGTRLTVV.

The chain couples TRBV2 to TRBJ1-1; 7 bases fit TRBD1. The length of the CDR3 is 18 residues. Germline CDR1 SNHLY, CDR2 FYNNEI. With 6 bases clipped from V and 0 bases from J, the junction kept 16 bases outside the gene matches. CDR3: CASRRGQGDNLMNTEAFF. The CDR3 region has the DNA TGTGCCAGCAGGCGGGGTCAGGGGGACAATTTGATGAACACTGAAGCTTTCTTT. The whole variable domain, remainder taken from reference TRBV2 and TRBJ1-1, is EPEVTQTPSHQVTQMGQEVILRCVPISNHLYFYWYRQILGQKVEFLVSFYNNEISEKSEIFDDQFSVERPDGSNFTLKIRSTKLEDSAMYFCASRRGQGDNLMNTEAFFGQGTRLTVV.

A single count supports this clone. The chain employs TRBV9 and TRBJ2-1; 7 bases align to TRBD2. V lost 2 bases, J lost 5 bases, and 13 bases stayed unmatched. The germline CDR1 and CDR2 sequences are SGDLS and YYNGEE. The CDR3 covers 17 residues. CDR3 sequence reads: CASSVGLVGGWNNEQFF. The CDR3 nucleotides are TGTGCCAGCAGCGTTGGACTAGTGGGCGGTTGGAACAATGAGCAGTTCTTC. Full variable domain (outside the CDR3, taken from reference TRBV9 and TRBJ2-1): DSGVTQTPKHLITATGQRVTLRCSPRSGDLSVYWYQQSLDQGLQFLIQYYNGEERAKGNILERFSAQQFPDLHSELNLSSLELGDSALYFCASSVGLVGGWNNEQFFGPGTRLTVL.

The chain joins TRBV19 to TRBJ1-5; no clear D. Trimming shortened V by 3 bases and J by 0 bases, and 6 bases separated the two germline ends. The CDR3 spans 14 residues. CDR1 LNHDA and CDR2 SQIVND come from the germline V gene (reference sequence). CDR3 DNA sequence: TGTGCCAGTAGTATGGCACGTAGCAATCAGCCCCAGCATTTT. Amino acids: CASSMARSNQPQHF.

The V call is TRBV7-3, the J call TRBJ2-6; D ambiguous. This CDR3 comprises 15 residues. V lost 4 bases to trimming and J lost 2 bases, with 9 bases between them. Germline V lookup: CDR1 SGHTA, CDR2 FQGTGA. The CDR3 nucleotides are TGTGCCAGCAGCTATAGGGTGACTGGGGCCAACGTCCTGACTTTC. Translating it yields CASSYRVTGANVLTF.

The chain carries TRBV4-3 and TRBJ1-1, with a possible D match to TRBD1 (5 bases). CDR3 size: 15 residues. Germline values: CDR1 LGHNA, CDR2 YSLEER. The germline V and J ends were trimmed by 4 bases and 5 bases, with 17 bases remaining between them. The chain's CDR3 is CASSPIGGGGTEAFF. The CDR3 DNA follows: TGCGCCAGCAGCCCCATAGGTGGGGGTGGGACTGAAGCTTTCTTT.

The rearrangement joins TRBV19 to TRBJ2-6, with unresolved D. V was trimmed by 6 bases and J by 0 bases, leaving 6 bases between them. There are 14 residues in the CDR3. The germline V gene encodes CDR1 LNHDA and CDR2 SQIVND (reference sequence). This CDR3 reads CASSPHSGANVLTF. The CDR3, as DNA: TGTGCCAGTAGCCCTCACTCTGGGGCCAACGTCCTGACTTTC.

The chain has TRBV5-5 and TRBJ2-5; D is possibly TRBD1 (6 bases). Germline V gives CDR1 SGHKS, CDR2 YYEKEE (reference sequence). CDR3 length: 15 amino acids. With 4 bases removed from V and 4 bases from J, the gap between germline ends came to 17 bases. CDR3 DNA sequence: TGTGCCAGCAGCCGGGACCTCGACAGGCCAGAGACCCAGTACTTC. This translates into CASSRDLDRPETQYF.

The J gene is TRBJ2-1, the V gene TRBV14; 8 bases are a match to TRBD2. The CDR3 sequence is 16 residues long. The V segment lost 2 bases and the J segment 7 bases; nucleotides outside the gene matches: 10. CDR1 and CDR2 from the germline V gene are SGHDN and FVKESK. The DNA for the CDR3 is TGTGCCAGCAGCCAATGGCCGCGGGGGGCAATAAATGAGCAGTTCTTC. Its translation: CASSQWPRGAINEQFF.

The J gene is TRBJ1-6, the V gene TRBV14; no definite D call. V lost 3 bases, J lost 8 bases, and 17 bases lay in between. Germline V CDR1 and CDR2: SGHDN, FVKESK. CDR3 length equals 16 residues. This chain's CDR3 is CASSQGPGVRHSPLHF. The CDR3 coding sequence is TGTGCCAGCAGCCAGGGCCCCGGGGTAAGGCATTCACCCCTCCACTTT.

The chain joins TRBV9 to TRBJ2-3; tentatively, D is TRBD2 (6 bases). Looked up from germline, CDR1 is SGDLS and CDR2 is YYNGEE. Deletions cut 0 bases from V and 0 bases from J, with 11 bases between. This CDR3 spans 16 amino acids. CDR3 coding DNA: TGTGCCAGCAGCGTAGTCGGGCTAGCGAGCACAGATACGCAGTATTTT. Translated, it gives CASSVVGLASTDTQYF.

The rearrangement uses TRBV7-8 and TRBJ2-5; the match to TRBD2 covers 8 bases. The length of the CDR3 is 16 residues. CDR1 SGHVS and CDR2 FQNEAQ come from the germline V gene. After removal of 5 bases from V and 2 bases from J, the junction contained 10 bases not matched to a gene. The CDR3 reads CASSLGGSGVQETQYF. In nucleotides, the CDR3 is TGTGCCAGCAGCCTCGGTGGTAGCGGGGTACAAGAGACCCAGTACTTC. Combining the CDR3 with reference TRBV7-8 and TRBJ2-5 gives the whole variable domain GAGVSQSPRYKVAKRGQDVALRCDPISGHVSLFWYQQALGQGPEFLTYFQNEAQLDKSGLPSDRFFAERPEGSVSTLKIQRTQQEDSAVYLCASSLGGSGVQETQYFGPGTRLLVL.

The table lists this clone with a few counts. The CDR3 here is CSVELAGAYEQYF. CDR3 nucleotide sequence: TGCAGCGTTGAACTAGCGGGGGCCTACGAGCAGTACTTC. This sequence joins TRBV29-1 and TRBJ2-7; 10 nucleotides match TRBD2. The CDR3 covers 13 residues. The V gene's germline CDR1 is SQVTM and CDR2 ANQGSEA. Unmatched junction bases numbered 0, after V lost 2 bases and J lost 2 bases.

This chain uses TRBV30 with TRBJ2-5; TRBD2 aligns across 11 bases. The CDR3 has 14 residues. Germline CDR1 GTSNPN, CDR2 SVGIG (reference sequence). With V trimmed by 0 bases and J by 7 bases, 4 bases remained unmatched. The CDR3 protein is CAWSVLAGVVTQYF. CDR3 sequence (DNA): TGTGCCTGGAGTGTACTAGCGGGAGTGGTGACCCAGTACTTC.

The chain employs TRBV15 and TRBJ1-1; no definite D call. Trimming cost V 0 bases and J 2 bases, with 7 bases left between them. Germline CDR1 LNHNV, CDR2 YYDKDF (reference sequence). The CDR3 runs 14 residues. The CDR3 reads CATSRDPTNTEAFF. In nucleotides, the CDR3 is TGTGCCACCAGCAGAGACCCGACAAACACTGAAGCTTTCTTT. Full variable domain (remainder filled in from reference TRBV15 and TRBJ1-1): DAMVIQNPRYQVTQFGKPVTLSCSQTLNHNVMYWYQQKSSQAPKLLFHYYDKDFNNEADTPDNFQSRRPNTSFCFLDIRSPGLGDTAMYLCATSRDPTNTEAFFGQGTRLTVV.

V gene TRBV4-1 combines with J gene TRBJ2-4, with 8 positions matching TRBD2. V shed 4 bases, J shed 4 bases, and the junction held 6 bases outside the gene matches. Germline V gene sequence: CDR1 MGHRA, CDR2 YSYEKL. This CDR3 has 15 residues. CDR3 in DNA: TGCGCCAGCAGCCGCACGGGACTAGATAAAAACATTCAGTACTTC. Its translation: CASSRTGLDKNIQYF.

This clone was recorded only once. This chain uses TRBV18 with TRBJ2-1; D might be TRBD2 (6 bases). The CDR3 covers 15 residues. CDR1 and CDR2 (germline): KGHSH, LQKENI. V was shortened by 2 bases and J by 3 bases, with 11 bases between the two germline ends. CDR3 in amino acids: CASSPISGNYNEQFF. Here the CDR3 DNA reads TGTGCCAGCTCACCAATTAGCGGAAACTACAATGAGCAGTTCTTC. The whole variable domain, filled in from reference TRBV18 and TRBJ2-1, reads NAGVMQNPRHLVRRRGQEARLRCSPMKGHSHVYWYRQLPEEGLKFMVYLQKENIIDESGMPKERFSAEFPKEGPSILRIQQVVRGDSAAYFCASSPISGNYNEQFFGPGTRLTVL.

This clone was seen only a few times. The chain links TRBV6-6 to TRBJ1-5; 8 positions match TRBD1. Germline CDR1 and CDR2: MNHNY and SVGAGI (reference sequence). With V trimmed by 6 bases and J by 6 bases, 10 bases remained unmatched. This CDR3 has 15 residues. Here the CDR3 reads CASSYGTGTGQPQHF. The CDR3 nucleotides read TGTGCCAGCAGCTACGGGACAGGTACTGGTCAGCCCCAGCATTTT.

In nucleotides, the CDR3 is TGTGCCAGCAGTGAAGGCTTTAACCCAAGCTCCTACGAGCAGTACTTC. The encoded protein is CASSEGFNPSSYEQYF. The chain couples TRBV6-1 to TRBJ2-7, with D unclear. V was pared by 1 base and J by 0 bases, with 13 bases between. The CDR3 spans 16 residues. CDR1 and CDR2 (germline): MNHNS, SASEGT.